Listed here are 20 T cell receptor beta chains from one sample, sequenced in a study of blood T cell repertoires in COVID-19. Sequenced by immunoSEQ multiplex PCR; TCRdb stores in-frame clones only, minus some. The data contain some 190,000 clones, roughly 85% of them seen just once; the ten biggest clones take up about 10%. Material for sequencing was peripheral blood. These receptors were collected from a woman over 75 with active or convalescent COVID-19.

The chain combines TRBV7-9 with TRBJ1-2; D perhaps matches TRBD1 (6 bases). CDR1 SEHNR and CDR2 FQNEAQ come from the germline V gene (reference sequence). CDR3 length equals 13 residues. The germline V and J ends were trimmed by 5 bases and 2 bases, with 9 bases remaining between them. CDR3 sequence reads: CASSPDRNYGYTF. The CDR3 coding sequence is TGTGCCAGCAGCCCTGACAGGAACTATGGCTACACCTTC.

The rearrangement links TRBV6-6 to TRBJ2-2, with 7 nucleotides matching TRBD1. The CDR3 length is 15 residues. V shed 4 bases and J 3 bases; nucleotides not matched to a gene: 5. Germline CDR1 is MNHNY and CDR2 is SVGAGI (reference sequence). Here the CDR3 reads CASSSAQGHTGELFF. The CDR3 DNA reads as TGTGCCAGCAGTTCGGCACAGGGGCACACCGGGGAGCTGTTTTTT.

In its sample, this clone was seen a few times. This chain uses TRBV6-5 with TRBJ1-4; tentatively, D is TRBD1 (5 bases). The CDR3 runs to 12 residues. Trimming removed 10 bases from V and 8 bases from J, with 14 bases in between. Germline lookup yields CDR1 MNHEY and CDR2 SVGAGI. CDR3 nucleotides: TGTGCCACCCGGGGGGGGAGCGAAAAACTGTTTTTT. It is translated as CATRGGSEKLFF.

This chain joins TRBV19 and TRBJ2-7, with D perhaps TRBD2 (6 bases). Trimming took 1 base from V and 4 from J, leaving 14 bases between them. There are 15 residues in the CDR3. Germline CDR1 and CDR2: LNHDA and SQIVND (reference sequence). The DNA for the CDR3 is TGTGCCAGTAGTATAGCGGAGGGGCTCATATACGAGCAGTACTTC. Translated: CASSIAEGLIYEQYF.

CDR3 loop: CASSSTGDTYEQYF. The CDR3 coding sequence is TGTGCCAGCAGTTCAACAGGGGATACCTACGAGCAGTACTTC. The chain joins TRBV27 to TRBJ2-7; 7 nucleotides line up with TRBD1. With 4 bases clipped from V and 2 bases from J, the junction kept 5 bases outside the gene matches. The CDR3 length is 14 residues. The germline V gene has CDR1 MNHEY and CDR2 SMNVEV (reference sequence).

The chain links TRBV6-5 to TRBJ1-1, with D possibly TRBD1 on 5 matching bases. CDR1 MNHEY and CDR2 SVGAGI come from the germline V gene. V was trimmed by 7 bases and J by 6 bases, leaving 12 bases between them. The CDR3 spans 12 residues. The DNA for the CDR3 is TGTGCCAGCAAGACAGTGACTTCTGAAGCTTTCTTT. Translating gives CASKTVTSEAFF.

J is TRBJ1-1 and V is TRBV2, with 8 positions matching TRBD1. The CDR3 is 12 amino acids. V gave up 6 bases and J gave up 12 bases; unmatched junction bases: 9. The germline gives CDR1 SNHLY, CDR2 FYNNEI. As DNA, the CDR3 is TGTGCCAGCAGGAAAGGGACAGGCGAAACTTTCTTT. This encodes CASRKGTGETFF.

This clone was seen only a few times. CDR3 in amino acids: CAWSSPPGWNYGYTF. Written as DNA, the CDR3 is TGTGCCTGGAGTTCCCCCCCGGGGTGGAACTATGGCTACACCTTC. The V and J genes are TRBV30 and TRBJ1-2; D is uncertain. Germline V lookup: CDR1 GTSNPN, CDR2 SVGIG (reference sequence). The V end was cut by 2 bases, the J end by 2 bases, with 15 bases between. This CDR3 region has 15 residues.

The rearrangement links TRBV9 to TRBJ1-3; D not resolved. The CDR3 runs to 19 residues. The germline V gene has CDR1 SGDLS and CDR2 YYNGEE. The ends were cut back, 4 bases at V and 0 bases at J, with 23 bases in the middle. The CDR3 DNA sequence: TGTGCCAGCAGCAAAAGTGGGCAGCTCGTCCGGTACTCTGGAAACACCATATATTTT. This gives the protein CASSKSGQLVRYSGNTIYF.

In DNA form, the CDR3 reads TGTGCCAGCAGTTTTTGGGCTTCCACAAATACGAACACCGGGGAGCTGTTTTTT. The encoded protein is CASSFWASTNTNTGELFF. The chain has TRBV27 and TRBJ2-2; D call uncertain. The CDR3 contains 18 residues. Trimming pared 3 bases from V and 0 bases from J, leaving 17 bases between. The germline V gene has CDR1 MNHEY and CDR2 SMNVEV (reference sequence).

The rearrangement uses TRBV15 and TRBJ2-1, with a possible D match to TRBD2 (7 bases). V lost 5 bases, J lost 4 bases, and 15 bases lay in between. In germline, CDR1 is LNHNV, CDR2 YYDKDF (reference sequence). The CDR3 runs to 15 residues. The CDR3: CATSRRGAGYNEQFF. The CDR3, as DNA: TGTGCCACCAGCCGACGGGGGGCGGGGTACAATGAGCAGTTCTTC.

V usage is TRBV19 and J usage is TRBJ2-7; 7 bases agree with TRBD2. The CDR3 runs 13 residues. With V trimmed by 1 base and J by 5 bases, 2 bases remained unmatched. The V gene's germline CDR1 is LNHDA and CDR2 SQIVND (reference sequence). CDR3 amino acids: CASSIVGGDEQYF. Here the CDR3 DNA reads TGTGCCAGTAGTATAGTGGGAGGGGACGAGCAGTACTTC.

The chain couples TRBV2 to TRBJ2-7, with 8 positions matching TRBD1. The germline CDR1 and CDR2 sequences are SNHLY and FYNNEI. The length of the CDR3 is 13 residues. V gave up 4 bases and J gave up 5 bases; unmatched junction bases: 4. The CDR3 loop reads CASSGQGFDEQYF. The DNA for the CDR3 is TGTGCCAGCAGTGGACAGGGGTTCGACGAGCAGTACTTC.

This chain joins TRBV2 and TRBJ2-7; 9 bases are a match to TRBD1. The germline V gene encodes CDR1 SNHLY and CDR2 FYNNEI. V lost 10 bases and J lost 2; bases outside the gene matches: 6. There are 13 residues in the CDR3. CDR3 amino acids: CATLRDRAYEQYF. The CDR3, as DNA: TGTGCCACCCTGAGGGACAGGGCCTACGAGCAGTACTTC.

The chain links TRBV28 to TRBJ2-7; D is unresolved. CDR1 and CDR2 from the germline V gene are MDHEN and SYDVKM. V was pared by 7 bases and J by 3 bases, with 7 bases between. The CDR3 consists of 11 residues. In DNA, the CDR3 is TGTGCCAGCATGGAGCGCTACGAGCAGTACTTC. Protein product: CASMERYEQYF.

The chain employs TRBV5-4 and TRBJ2-1, with 14 bases aligning to TRBD2. This CDR3 spans 14 amino acids. CDR1 is SGHNT, CDR2 YYREEE, per germline (reference sequence). V shed 4 bases, J shed 8 bases, and the junction held 2 bases outside the gene matches. The CDR3 coding sequence is TGTGCCAGCAGCAGGGGACTAGCGGGAGATGAGCAGTTCTTC. This codes for CASSRGLAGDEQFF.

This clone was recorded a few times. The genes are TRBV19 and TRBJ1-5; 8 nucleotides align to TRBD1. The CDR3 spans 16 residues. J gave up 0 bases and V 6 bases, and 7 bases lay outside the gene matches. Per germline, CDR1 LNHDA and CDR2 SQIVND (reference sequence). The CDR3 coding sequence is TGTGCCAGTAGACAGGGGGTTTACCATAGCAATCAGCCCCAGCATTTT. Translating it yields CASRQGVYHSNQPQHF.

J is TRBJ2-1 and V is TRBV5-6; D perhaps matches TRBD1 (6 bases). The CDR3 covers 15 residues. Per the germline V gene, CDR1 is SGHDT and CDR2 is YYEEEE. The ends were cut back, 4 bases at V and 5 bases at J, with 16 bases in the middle. CDR3 sequence: CASSPVGQGNNEQFF. As DNA, the CDR3 is TGTGCCAGCAGCCCGGTAGGGCAGGGGAACAATGAGCAGTTCTTC.

This clone was seen a few times. V gene TRBV19 combines with J gene TRBJ2-3; 8 bases are a match to TRBD2. CDR1 and CDR2 from the germline V gene are LNHDA and SQIVND (reference sequence). The CDR3 is 16 amino acids. Trimming at V came to 7 bases and at J to 3 bases, leaving 12 bases not matched to a gene. The CDR3 here is CASTSVLAELTDTQYF. The CDR3 coding sequence is TGTGCCAGTACCTCCGTACTAGCGGAGCTTACAGATACGCAGTATTTT.

The chain carries TRBV6-1 and TRBJ1-2; the D is unclear. The V end was cut by 0 bases, the J end by 8 bases, with 13 bases between. Germline assignment: CDR1 MNHNS and CDR2 SASEGT. The CDR3 is made up of 14 amino acids. This CDR3 is CASSEARPPFGYTF. The CDR3 region has the DNA TGTGCCAGCAGTGAAGCCCGTCCCCCTTTCGGCTACACCTTC.